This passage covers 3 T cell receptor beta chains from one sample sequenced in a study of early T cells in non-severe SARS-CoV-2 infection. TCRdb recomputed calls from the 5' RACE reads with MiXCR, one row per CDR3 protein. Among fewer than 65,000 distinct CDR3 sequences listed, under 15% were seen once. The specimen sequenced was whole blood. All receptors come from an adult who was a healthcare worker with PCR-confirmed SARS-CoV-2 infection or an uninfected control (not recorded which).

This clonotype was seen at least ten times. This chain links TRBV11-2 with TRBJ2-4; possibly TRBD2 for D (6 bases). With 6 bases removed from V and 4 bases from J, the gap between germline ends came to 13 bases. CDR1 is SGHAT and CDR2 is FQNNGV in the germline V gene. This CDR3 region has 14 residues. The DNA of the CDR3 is TGTGCCAGCAGAACAAACCGGGGGAAAAACATTCAGTACTTC. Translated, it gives CASRTNRGKNIQYF.

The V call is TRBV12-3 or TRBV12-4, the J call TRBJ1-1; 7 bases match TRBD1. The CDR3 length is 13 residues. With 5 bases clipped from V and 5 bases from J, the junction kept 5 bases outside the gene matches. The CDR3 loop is CASSQGQATEAFF. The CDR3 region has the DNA TGTGCCAGCAGTCAAGGACAGGCTACTGAAGCTTTCTTT.

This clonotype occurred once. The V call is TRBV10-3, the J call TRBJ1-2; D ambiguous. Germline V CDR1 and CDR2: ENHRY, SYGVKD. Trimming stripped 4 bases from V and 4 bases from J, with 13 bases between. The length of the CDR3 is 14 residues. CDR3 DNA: TGTGCCATCAGTGCGGGATCTTCCCTCTATGGCTACACCTTC. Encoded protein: CAISAGSSLYGYTF.